This T cell receptor beta chain emerged from a study of blood T cell repertoires in COVID-19. Turning to the study itself: Some COVID-19 samples were acute and others convalescent; all came from the United States, Italy and Spain.

This clone was counted only a few times. The CDR3 has 18 residues. Germline CDR1 and CDR2: SGHAT and FQNNGV. The ends were cut back, 5 bases at V and 0 bases at J, with 17 bases in the middle. Per the original data handling: Reference gene primer amplification yielded estimated nucleated cell counts. The method was immunoSEQ multiplex PCR; TCRdb's version includes in-frame clones alone and lacks a portion of them. The V and J calls and clone size were taken over from that table, and D and trimming were inferred from the DNA. The sample lists about 200,000 clones; over 70% were seen once. The sample taken for sequencing was peripheral blood. The chain joins TRBV11-2 to TRBJ1-6; D unresolved. This sequence was found in a woman of 80 years or more with acute or convalescent COVID-19. Here the CDR3 reads CASSDTLRQSSYNSPLHF. DNA for the CDR3: TGTGCCAGCAGCGATACACTCAGGCAGAGCTCCTATAATTCACCCCTCCACTTT.